This T cell receptor (beta chain) is from a study of metastatic and nonmetastatic thyroid tumors (dated by TCRdb to 2020 to 2022). Context from the whole study: Repertoires were compared across peripheral blood and tumor or nodule tissue samples from malignant and benign thyroid patients.

No patient had received any treatment before thyroid surgery. Patient clinical samples collected from about 2012 to 2018 were retrospectively analysed using T-cell receptor beta sequencing. Study-wide conclusions, independent of this receptor: In both blood and tumor samples, malignant tumors were reported to have significantly higher TCR beta diversity than benign nodules.

This clone was counted at least ten times. Its binding antigen is unknown. One base away there is no much larger clone; base qualities are not given. Taken from cysteine to phenylalanine, the CDR3 has 15 residues. CDR3 DNA only is kept here, 45 bases in frame from base 1. CDR1 and CDR2, per the germline V gene, are SGHTA and FQGNSA. The junction carries 14 bases between V and J, which are trimmed by 3 bases and 3 bases respectively. The protocol used for the library was PCR. The run used an Illumina HiSeq 4000. The TCR beta-chain CDR3 region of each patient was profiled by high-throughput sequencing. As for how the authors treated the data: A classifier to discriminate distant-metastatic papillary thyroid cancer patients was built from CDR3 differences across clinicopathological groups. Repertoire diversity was assessed with the Shannon index, and tumor-blood repertoire similarity with the Morisita-Horn index. The raw public reads went through TCRdb reprocessing: fastp at Q25, MiXCR clone calling, in-frame beta chains kept. The V and J calls come from TCRdb's annotation, not from the publication. This sample comprises about 25,000 clones, roughly 19% of them detected only once. About a quarter of the sample goes to the ten largest clones.

The sample consisted of blood. This clonotype was sampled from a male donor with papillary thyroid cancer or a benign thyroid nodule (not recorded which). Some clones in this sample may be carry-over from other donors' samples. The sequence links TRBV7-2 to TRBJ1-1; a weak D assignment points to TRBD1 (6 bases agree). The DNA sequence reads TGTACCAGCAGCTTGAGGGGGGGCGCGGACACTGAAGCTTTCTTT. Protein translation: CTSSLRGGADTEAFF.